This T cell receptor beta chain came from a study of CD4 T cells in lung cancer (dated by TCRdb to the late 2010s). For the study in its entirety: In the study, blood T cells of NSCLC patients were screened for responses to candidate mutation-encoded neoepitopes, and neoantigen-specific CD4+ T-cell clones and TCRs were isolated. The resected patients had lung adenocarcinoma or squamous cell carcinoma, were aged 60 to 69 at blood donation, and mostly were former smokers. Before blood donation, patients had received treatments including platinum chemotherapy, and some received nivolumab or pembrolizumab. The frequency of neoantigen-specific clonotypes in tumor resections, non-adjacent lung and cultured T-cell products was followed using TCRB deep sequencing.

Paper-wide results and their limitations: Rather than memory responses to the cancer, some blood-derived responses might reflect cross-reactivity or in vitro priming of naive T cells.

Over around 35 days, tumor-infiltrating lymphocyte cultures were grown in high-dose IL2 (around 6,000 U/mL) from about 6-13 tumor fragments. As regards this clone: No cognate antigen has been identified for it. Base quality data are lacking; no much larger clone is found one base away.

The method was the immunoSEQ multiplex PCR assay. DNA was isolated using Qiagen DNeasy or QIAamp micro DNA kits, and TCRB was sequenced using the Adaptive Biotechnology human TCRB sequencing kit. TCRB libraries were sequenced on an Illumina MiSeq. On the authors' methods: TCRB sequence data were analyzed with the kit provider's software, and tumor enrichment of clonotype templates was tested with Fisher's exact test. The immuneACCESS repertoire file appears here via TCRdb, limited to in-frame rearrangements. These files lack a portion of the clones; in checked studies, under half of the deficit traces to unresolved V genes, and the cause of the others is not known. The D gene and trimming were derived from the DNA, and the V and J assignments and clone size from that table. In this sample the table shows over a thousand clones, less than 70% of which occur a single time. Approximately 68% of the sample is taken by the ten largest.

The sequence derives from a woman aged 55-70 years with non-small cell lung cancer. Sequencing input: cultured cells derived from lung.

The CDR3 sequence is CASSLDPLGSYEQYF. The DNA reads TGTGCCAGCAGCTTGGACCCCCTGGGGTCCTACGAGCAGTACTTC. The chain joins TRBV5-5 to TRBJ2-7, with the D gene too uncertain to name. V loses 0 bases of germline sequence and J loses 1 base, and the interval between the two ends is 11 bases. Via the germline V gene (reference sequence), CDR1 is SGHKS and CDR2 YYEKEE. Measured from the cysteine to the phenylalanine, the CDR3 is 15 residues long. This entry keeps only the CDR3 DNA: 45 bases, framed from base 1.